This is a list of T cell receptor beta chains from one sample in a study of cytomegalovirus exposure and HLA in healthy donors. Data came from immunoSEQ multiplex PCR; TCRdb stores just in-frame clones and leaves some out. The sample contains some 150,000 clones, 75% to 80% of which appear only once. The sequencing sample was made of PBMCs. The receptors were sampled from a male donor in good health and CMV-seronegative. CDR3s include the opening cysteine and the closing phenylalanine or tryptophan. A D gene is named only where the DNA matches it firmly. Size is stated for part of the rows, as once, few or many counts, or as a class when the clone is expanded.

length	D	V	size	J	CDR3	DNA
16	NA	TRBV7-6	NA	TRBJ2-7	CASSERASVQLYEQYF	TGTGCCAGCAGCGAAAGAGCTAGCGTACAACTCTACGAGCAGTACTTC
12	TRBD1	TRBV2	few	TRBJ1-1	CASKTGGTEAFF	TGTGCCAGCAAAACAGGGGGCACTGAAGCTTTCTTT
14	NA	TRBV6-6	NA	TRBJ2-7	CASSYSLRPYEQYF	TGTGCCAGCAGTTACTCTCTCAGGCCCTACGAGCAGTACTTC
18	TRBD1	TRBV14	NA	TRBJ2-1	CASSQTGGWAGVANEQFF	TGTGCCAGCAGCCAGACAGGGGGCTGGGCGGGAGTAGCCAATGAGCAGTTCTTC
13	NA	TRBV7-8	NA	TRBJ1-2	CASSGEDTRWITF	TGTGCCAGCAGCGGGGAGGACACCCGCTGGATCACCTTC
15	NA	TRBV5-4	NA	TRBJ1-2	CASSSPDSSRGGYTF	TGTGCCAGCAGCAGCCCGGACAGCAGCCGAGGGGGCTACACCTTC
16	TRBD2	TRBV7-2	NA	TRBJ2-5	CASSLGLAGGQETQYF	TGTGCCAGCAGCTTAGGACTAGCGGGGGGCCAAGAGACCCAGTACTTC
13	NA	TRBV7-2	NA	TRBJ2-7	CASSLLQHYEQYF	TGTGCCAGCAGCTTACTACAGCACTACGAGCAGTACTTC
15	NA	TRBV6-6	NA	TRBJ1-3	CASSYTGNAGNTIYF	TGTGCCAGCAGTTATACAGGGAATGCTGGAAACACCATATATTTT
15	TRBD1	TRBV6-5	NA	TRBJ1-2	CASSQDRVGAYGYTF	TGTGCCAGCAGCCAGGACAGGGTGGGGGCCTATGGCTACACCTTC
16	TRBD2	TRBV6-4	NA	TRBJ2-1	CASSDSPAGGYNEQFF	TGTGCCAGCAGTGACTCGCCAGCGGGGGGTTACAATGAGCAGTTCTTC
15	TRBD1	TRBV5-1	NA	TRBJ1-1	CASSLLGQGNTEAFF	TGCGCCAGCAGCTTGTTGGGACAGGGGAACACTGAAGCTTTCTTT
13	NA	TRBV5-6	NA	TRBJ1-1	CASSLGRVTEAFF	TGTGCCAGCAGCCTTGGGAGGGTAACTGAAGCTTTCTTT
15	NA	TRBV2	NA	TRBJ2-6	CASSGHYSGANVLTF	TGTGCCAGCAGTGGGCATTACTCTGGGGCCAACGTCCTGACTTTC
15	TRBD1	TRBV2	NA	TRBJ1-5	CASSNREGANQPQHF	TGTGCCAGCAGTAATCGCGAGGGGGCAAATCAGCCCCAGCATTTT
14	NA	TRBV15	NA	TRBJ2-1	CATSQRSQDSEQFF	TGTGCCACCAGCCAGAGATCACAGGATAGTGAGCAGTTCTTC
15	NA	TRBV29-1	once	TRBJ2-5	CSVDLGDEYQETQYF	TGCAGCGTCGACCTAGGAGACGAGTACCAAGAGACCCAGTACTTC
17	TRBD1	TRBV11-2	NA	TRBJ1-2	CASSRIAGTGEGYGYTF	TGTGCCAGCAGCCGAATTGCCGGGACAGGGGAGGGCTATGGCTACACCTTC
15	TRBD1	TRBV27	NA	TRBJ2-7	CASSNRTGSSYEQYF	TGTGCCAGCAGTAACCGGACAGGGAGCTCCTACGAGCAGTACTTC
15	TRBD2	TRBV2	few	TRBJ2-5	CASSPGLAFGEAQYF	TGTGCCAGCAGCCCGGGACTAGCATTCGGAGAGGCCCAGTACTTC
15	NA	TRBV7-9	NA	TRBJ2-5	CASSLVLIGGETQYF	TGTGCCAGCAGCTTAGTTTTGATCGGGGGAGAGACCCAGTACTTC
19	NA	TRBV11-3	NA	TRBJ1-3	CASSSRGGRLLHAGNTIYF	TGTGCCAGCAGCTCGAGAGGGGGACGTCTCCTTCACGCTGGAAACACCATATATTTT
13	TRBD1	TRBV5-6	NA	TRBJ2-3	CASRPDRVGSQYF	TGTGCCAGCAGACCAGACAGGGTCGGGTCGCAGTATTTT
14	NA	TRBV5-5	NA	TRBJ1-1	CASSLARAVSEAFF	TGTGCCAGCAGCTTGGCCAGGGCAGTCTCTGAAGCTTTCTTT
17	NA	TRBV7-3	NA	TRBJ1-5	CASTTFPRGFDNQPQHF	TGTGCCAGCACCACCTTCCCTAGGGGGTTCGACAATCAGCCCCAGCATTTT
14	TRBD2	TRBV9	NA	TRBJ2-2	CASSGSGRTGELFF	TGTGCCAGCAGCGGAAGCGGGAGGACCGGGGAGCTGTTTTTT
16	NA	TRBV7-2	NA	TRBJ2-2	CASSLGPGEDTGELFF	TGTGCCAGCAGCTTAGGCCCGGGAGAGGACACCGGGGAGCTGTTTTTT
13	NA	TRBV7-9	NA	TRBJ1-1	CASSPLGLTEAFF	TGTGCCAGCAGCCCCTTGGGGCTCACTGAAGCTTTCTTT
15	TRBD1	TRBV2	few	TRBJ2-3	CASSEARGRTDTQYF	TGTGCCAGCAGTGAAGCAAGGGGGCGGACAGATACGCAGTATTTT
15	NA	TRBV19	NA	TRBJ2-1	CASSIRGGAYNEQFF	TGTGCCAGTAGTATCCGGGGAGGTGCCTACAATGAGCAGTTCTTC
17	TRBD1	TRBV4-1	NA	TRBJ1-2	CASSQDSVSQGPGGYTF	TGCGCCAGCAGCCAAGATTCTGTGTCACAGGGGCCCGGCGGCTACACCTTC
15	NA	TRBV19	NA	TRBJ1-1	CASSRVRRGDTEAFF	TGTGCCAGTAGTCGGGTCCGCCGGGGGGACACTGAAGCTTTCTTT
13	TRBD1	TRBV5-1	NA	TRBJ1-1	CASSHGQGVRAFF	TGCGCCAGCAGCCATGGACAGGGAGTTCGAGCTTTCTTT
16	NA	TRBV10-3	NA	TRBJ1-1	CAIKQTGPMYGTEAFF	TGTGCCATCAAACAAACAGGACCCATGTATGGCACTGAAGCTTTCTTT
15	NA	TRBV19	NA	TRBJ1-6	CASSVTRVDNSPLHF	TGTGCCAGTAGTGTAACCAGGGTGGATAATTCACCCCTCCACTTT
17	NA	TRBV30	NA	TRBJ1-5	CAWSVRWEGMVDQPQHF	TGTGCCTGGAGTGTACGGTGGGAGGGGATGGTCGATCAGCCCCAGCATTTT
13	NA	TRBV19	NA	TRBJ2-5	CASRARGAETQYF	TGTGCCAGTAGGGCCCGGGGGGCCGAGACCCAGTACTTC
12	NA	TRBV29-1	NA	TRBJ1-1	CSVDEQNTEAFF	TGCAGCGTTGATGAACAGAACACTGAAGCTTTCTTT
14	TRBD1	TRBV7-9	NA	TRBJ2-2	CSSSLKGATGELFF	TGTTCCAGCAGCTTAAAGGGGGCCACCGGGGAGCTGTTTTTT
17	NA	TRBV11-2	NA	TRBJ1-6	CASSLDSTPGDNSPLHF	TGTGCCAGCAGCTTAGATAGTACGCCAGGGGATAATTCACCCCTCCACTTT
15	NA	TRBV30	NA	TRBJ1-4	CACPEGHATNEKLFF	TGTGCCTGCCCCGAGGGTCATGCAACTAATGAAAAACTGTTTTTT
16	TRBD2	TRBV4-2	once	TRBJ2-5	CASSQGSSGRVETQYF	TGTGCCAGCAGCCAAGGGTCTAGCGGGAGGGTTGAGACCCAGTACTTC
16	NA	TRBV7-2	few	TRBJ1-6	CASIRTAGGLGSPLHF	TGTGCCAGCATCCGAACGGCGGGGGGGTTAGGTTCACCCCTCCACTTT
14	TRBD1	TRBV30	NA	TRBJ1-1	CAWSLGQTNTEAFF	TGTGCCTGGAGCTTGGGACAGACAAACACTGAAGCTTTCTTT
14	NA	TRBV5-1	NA	TRBJ2-1	CASSTLSAGREQFF	TGCGCCAGCAGCACCCTTTCGGCAGGGCGGGAGCAGTTCTTC
13	NA	TRBV6-5	NA	TRBJ2-2	CARRELHTGELFF	TGTGCCAGGAGGGAGCTACACACCGGGGAGCTGTTTTTT
14	TRBD1	TRBV5-1	NA	TRBJ2-3	CASGIQGFPDTQYF	TGCGCCAGCGGCATACAGGGGTTCCCAGATACGCAGTATTTT
16	TRBD2	TRBV18	NA	TRBJ2-1	CASSPLPGLAYNEQFF	TGTGCCAGCTCACCCTTACCGGGACTAGCCTACAATGAGCAGTTCTTC